The next 30 T cell receptor beta chains were all read from a single sample in a study of control samples from healthy donors and cancer patients. The data were produced by immunoSEQ multiplex PCR, yet TCRdb's version contains in-frame clones alone and is incomplete. Of fewer than 95,000 clones listed, 91% are singletons. The sample taken for sequencing was blood. The receptors stem from a man aged 25-40 years in good health.

The rearrangement uses TRBV19 and TRBJ2-2, with 9 bases aligning to TRBD1. Germline-derived CDR1 and CDR2 are LNHDA and SQIVND (reference sequence). The CDR3 runs to 14 residues. Losses at the gene ends were 7 bases for V and 1 base for J; bases not matched to a gene: 1. This CDR3 is CASTGQGNTGELFF. The CDR3 DNA reads as TGTGCCAGTACGGGACAGGGGAACACCGGGGAGCTGTTTTTT.

This chain uses TRBV11-3 with TRBJ1-1, with D hard to call. The germline V gene has CDR1 SGHNT and CDR2 YENEEA. The CDR3 extends over 15 amino acids. Trimming stripped 11 bases from V and 0 bases from J, with 19 bases between. For the CDR3, the DNA is TGTGCCTCCAGTCTATATTATGCGGTGAACACTGAAGCTTTCTTT. Its translation: CASSLYYAVNTEAFF.

This chain uses TRBV18 with TRBJ2-5; TRBD2 matches 9 bases. This CDR3 has 16 residues. Germline CDR1 is KGHSH and CDR2 is LQKENI. The V segment lost 4 bases and the J segment 0 bases; nucleotides outside the gene matches: 6. CDR3 residues: CASSLLTSGYQETQYF. The CDR3 DNA follows: TGTGCCAGCTCACTGTTGACTAGCGGATACCAAGAGACCCAGTACTTC.

The chain has TRBV3-1 (or the pseudogene TRBV3-2) and TRBJ1-2; 7 bases map to TRBD1. J lost 4 bases, V lost 4 bases, and 3 bases had no gene match. This CDR3 is built from 13 residues. In germline, CDR1 is LGHDT, CDR2 YNNKEL (reference sequence). CDR3 in DNA: TGTGCCAGCAGCCTCGGACAGGCCTATGGCTACACCTTC. It yields the protein CASSLGQAYGYTF.

The genes are TRBV30 and TRBJ1-2; 11 nucleotides agree with TRBD1. The CDR3 is 16 amino acids. Germline V gene data show CDR1 as GTSNPN and CDR2 as SVGIG (reference sequence). V lost 3 bases to trimming and J lost 8 bases; unmatched junction nucleotides: 14. For the CDR3, the DNA is TGTGCCTGGAGCGCGCACCTCGGACAGGGGGCAGGAGGCTACACCTTC. Protein product: CAWSAHLGQGAGGYTF.

V and J are TRBV12-3 or TRBV12-4 and TRBJ1-5; D perhaps matches TRBD1 (5 bases). With 3 bases removed from V and 6 bases from J, the gap between germline ends came to 9 bases. This CDR3 comprises 13 residues. DNA for the CDR3: TGTGCCAGCAGTTTTGGGGGGGGTCAGCCCCAGCATTTT. Residues: CASSFGGGQPQHF.

The V gene is TRBV29-1, the J gene TRBJ1-2, with D uncertain. The germline V gene encodes CDR1 SQVTM and CDR2 ANQGSEA. Deletions cut 4 bases from V and 7 bases from J, with 7 bases between. This CDR3 contains 10 residues. This CDR3 reads CSVGGFGYTF. Here the CDR3 DNA reads TGCAGCGTTGGGGGTTTTGGCTACACCTTC.

The gene calls are TRBV6-4 and TRBJ2-3, with TRBD2 matching 7 bases. The CDR3 contains 15 residues. Germline CDR1 is MRHNA and CDR2 is SNTAGT. V lost 1 base and J lost 4; bases outside the gene matches: 5. The DNA for the CDR3 is TGTGCCAGCAGTGACTGGGCGGGAGCGGCAGATACGCAGTATTTT. Translation gives CASSDWAGAADTQYF.

The count of this clone is one. The chain couples TRBV5-1 to TRBJ1-2; D is unresolved. The germline V and J ends were trimmed by 0 bases and 4 bases, with 7 bases remaining between them. The CDR3 contains 13 residues. The germline V gene encodes CDR1 SGHRS and CDR2 YFSETQ. The CDR3 reads CASSLEHFYGYTF. CDR3 nucleotide sequence: TGCGCCAGCAGCTTGGAACACTTCTATGGCTACACCTTC.

Regarding this clone: The germline gene is not matched at one end of the junction; a read error may be the cause. The CDR3 sequence: CASSYFPSGTDTQYF. The CDR3 DNA sequence: TGTGCCAGCAGCTATTTTCCATCGGGCACCGATACGCAGTATTTT. The chain carries TRBV7-3 and TRBJ2-3, with no clear D. Germline CDR1 is SGHTA and CDR2 is FQGTGA. This CDR3 is 15 amino acids long.

The CDR3 reads CASSLQGVNTEAFF. The CDR3 DNA sequence: TGTGCCAGCAGCTTACAGGGGGTTAACACTGAAGCTTTCTTT. The V and J genes are TRBV5-4 and TRBJ1-1, with 8 positions matching TRBD1. Trimming took 2 bases from V and 2 from J; bases not matched to a gene: 2. CDR1 is SGHNT, CDR2 YYREEE, per germline (reference sequence). The CDR3 is 14 residues long.

The CDR3 region is CASSLRVNSNEKLFF. CDR3 nucleotide sequence: TGCGCCAGCAGCTTGCGGGTCAATTCTAATGAAAAACTGTTTTTT. This chain connects TRBV5-1 to TRBJ1-4; D not resolved. Germline values: CDR1 SGHRS, CDR2 YFSETQ. The CDR3 covers 15 residues. Between the trimmed V and J ends, which lost 1 base and 3 bases, there was a span of 10 bases.

This clone was seen once. V is TRBV7-8 and J is TRBJ1-6; the match to TRBD1 covers 10 bases. CDR1 and CDR2 (germline): SGHVS, FQNEAQ. This CDR3 contains 14 residues. The V and J ends lost 10 bases and 13 bases, in that order; junction bases with no gene match: 13. In nucleotides, the CDR3 is TGTGCCACCTCGGACAGGGGGGCTCTTTCTCCCCTCCACTTT. Translated, it gives CATSDRGALSPLHF.

This chain connects TRBV3-1 (or the pseudogene TRBV3-2) to TRBJ2-3; 9 bases map to TRBD1. The CDR3 totals 17 residues. V was pared by 0 bases and J by 3 bases, with 7 bases of the junction left unmatched. CDR1 and CDR2 (germline): LGHDT, YNNKEL (reference sequence). The CDR3 loop is CASSQEPTGGTTDTQYF. As DNA, the CDR3 is TGTGCCAGCAGCCAAGAACCGACAGGGGGAACGACAGATACGCAGTATTTT.

The chain couples TRBV12-3 or TRBV12-4 to TRBJ2-3; D is uncertain. V gave up 4 bases and J gave up 4 bases, with 9 bases separating them. This CDR3 has 13 amino acids. CDR3 sequence: CASSSPPPDTQYF. CDR3 DNA sequence: TGTGCCAGCAGTTCCCCCCCGCCAGATACGCAGTATTTT.

This CDR3 is CASSPLDGNYGYTF. In DNA, the CDR3 is TGTGCCAGCAGTCCCCTGGACGGAAACTATGGCTACACCTTC. The chain couples TRBV27 to TRBJ1-2; D is undetermined. CDR1 is MNHEY, CDR2 SMNVEV, per germline (reference sequence). There are 14 residues in the CDR3. Trimming left V 5 bases short and J 2 bases short, with 12 bases between.

The genes are TRBV18 and TRBJ1-2; D is perhaps TRBD1 (5 bases). The CDR3 runs to 15 residues. Germline assignment: CDR1 KGHSH and CDR2 LQKENI. The germline V and J ends were trimmed by 2 bases and 2 bases, with 12 bases remaining between them. CDR3 coding DNA: TGTGCCAGCTCACCAGGGGCAGCTCCCAACTATGGCTACACCTTC. Amino acid sequence: CASSPGAAPNYGYTF.

V is TRBV7-9 and J is TRBJ1-2; D not certain. Trimming removed 4 bases from V and 4 bases from J, with 16 bases in between. This CDR3 spans 15 amino acids. The germline V gene encodes CDR1 SEHNR and CDR2 FQNEAQ (reference sequence). For the CDR3, the DNA is TGTGCCAGCAGCTCAGGCCCTAAAACAATCTATGGCTACACCTTC. Amino acids: CASSSGPKTIYGYTF.

The chain employs TRBV24-1 and TRBJ2-1, with D possibly matching TRBD2 (6 bases). The V gene's germline CDR1 is KGHDR and CDR2 SFDVKD. The CDR3 consists of 13 residues. Trimming left V 6 bases short and J 4 bases short, with 9 bases between. The CDR3 loop is CATSRGRYNEQFF. The CDR3 DNA follows: TGTGCCACCAGTCGGGGGAGGTACAATGAGCAGTTCTTC.

The genes are TRBV25-1 and TRBJ2-1; the D is unclear. The V end was cut by 1 base, the J end by 2 bases, with 18 bases between. The CDR3 has 18 amino acids. Germline assignment: CDR1 MGHDK and CDR2 SYGVNS. CDR3 coding DNA: TGTGCCAGCAGTGAATGGCCCAGAGGTCCCTACACCTACAATGAGCAGTTCTTC. The encoded protein is CASSEWPRGPYTYNEQFF.

Here the CDR3 DNA reads TGTGCCAGCAGCTTGAGGGTAGGACAGGGAATATTGGAGCAGTACTTC. Amino acid sequence: CASSLRVGQGILEQYF. The V and J genes are TRBV5-4 and TRBJ2-7; 8 bases fit TRBD1. V was clipped by 1 base and J by 7 bases; unmatched bases: 13. The CDR3 totals 16 residues. Germline CDR1 SGHNT, CDR2 YYREEE (reference sequence).

Turning to this clone: An end of the junction does not agree with germline; a read error may underlie this. This sequence joins TRBV7-9 and TRBJ2-5; 7 bases match TRBD1. In germline, CDR1 is SEHNR, CDR2 FQNEAQ (reference sequence). The CDR3 consists of 12 residues. CDR3 coding DNA: TGTGCCAGCAGCTTAGGACAGGGATCGGCAGACTTC. Amino acid sequence: CASSLGQGSADF.

This chain connects TRBV19 to TRBJ2-1; unclear D gene. Germline V gene lookup returns CDR1 LNHDA and CDR2 SQIVND (reference sequence). CDR3 length: 14 residues. The germline V and J ends were trimmed by 1 base and 1 base, with 5 bases remaining between them. The CDR3 DNA follows: TGTGCCAGTAGTATAGGGGTTTCCTACAATGAGCAGTTCTTC. This codes for CASSIGVSYNEQFF.

The rearrangement links TRBV6-2 or TRBV6-3 to TRBJ1-1, with a tentative D call TRBD1 (6 bases). V lost 6 bases, J lost 5 bases, and 10 bases lay in between. The CDR3 sequence is 12 residues long. Per germline, CDR1 MNHEY and CDR2 SVGEGT. CDR3 DNA: TGTGCCAGCAGCCACAGGGAGACTGAAGCTTTCTTT. It encodes CASSHRETEAFF.

In its sample, this clone was seen a few times. J is TRBJ1-5 and V is TRBV19; TRBD1 agrees at 9 bases. Germline V CDR1 and CDR2: LNHDA, SQIVND (reference sequence). The CDR3 length is 15 residues. Trimming took 10 bases from V and 0 from J; bases not matched to a gene: 7. The CDR3 spells CATWDREHSNQPQHF. CDR3 in DNA: TGTGCCACATGGGACAGGGAACATAGCAATCAGCCCCAGCATTTT.

The rearrangement joins TRBV15 to TRBJ2-2; D ambiguous. The V end was cut by 5 bases, the J end by 1 base, with 5 bases between. Germline loops: CDR1 LNHNV, CDR2 YYDKDF (reference sequence). CDR3 length: 13 residues. The CDR3: CATSPRNTGELFF. The CDR3 region has the DNA TGTGCCACCAGCCCGAGGAACACCGGGGAGCTGTTTTTT.

The chain links TRBV2 to TRBJ2-2; TRBD1 matches 7 bases. The CDR3 sequence is 15 residues long. Germline CDR1 and CDR2: SNHLY and FYNNEI. V lost 9 bases, J lost 4 bases, and 11 bases stayed unmatched. The CDR3 DNA reads TGTGCCAGTCGAGAGGGACAGTACACCACCGGGGAGCTGTTTTTT. Amino acids: CASREGQYTTGELFF.

CDR3 in DNA: TGTGCCAGCAGCGCCCCCCGGGACAGGGGGTCTGTCGTAGGTCAGCCCCAGCATTTT. Translated: CASSAPRDRGSVVGQPQHF. V is TRBV2 and J is TRBJ1-5; the match to TRBD1 covers 11 bases. Germline assignment: CDR1 SNHLY and CDR2 FYNNEI. V lost 6 bases and J lost 6; bases outside the gene matches: 19. The CDR3 contains 19 residues. Supplemented by reference TRBV2 and TRBJ1-5, the full variable domain reads EPEVTQTPSHQVTQMGQEVILRCVPISNHLYFYWYRQILGQKVEFLVSFYNNEISEKSEIFDDQFSVERPDGSNFTLKIRSTKLEDSAMYFCASSAPRDRGSVVGQPQHFGDGTRLSIL.

The chain carries TRBV29-1 and TRBJ1-3; D is perhaps TRBD1 (5 bases). The CDR3 has 14 residues. The germline V gene encodes CDR1 SQVTM and CDR2 ANQGSEA. V was shortened by 7 bases and J by 0 bases, with 13 bases between the two germline ends. The CDR3 sequence: CSGKFRDSGNTIYF. The CDR3, as DNA: TGCAGCGGGAAGTTCAGGGACTCTGGAAACACCATATATTTT.

The chain uses TRBV7-2 and TRBJ2-7; no clear D. The V end was cut by 1 base, the J end by 0 bases, with 7 bases between. The germline gives CDR1 SGHTA, CDR2 FQGNSA. CDR3 length equals 14 residues. The CDR3 reads CASSLGHLSYEQYF. CDR3 coding DNA: TGTGCCAGCAGCTTAGGGCATCTCTCCTACGAGCAGTACTTC.